These T cell receptor beta chains were read from a single sample in a study of PD-1 blockade in classical Hodgkin lymphoma. Clones were read by immunoSEQ multiplex PCR, and TCRdb kept only the in-frame ones, dropping some. The sample yields roughly 90,000 clones, roughly 79% seen once. This sample comprised peripheral blood mononuclear cells (PBMCs), obtained before the second cycle of nivolumab. The receptors were gathered from a human donor with classical Hodgkin lymphoma. The CDR3 runs from the conserved cysteine through the conserved F or W. Fields, in order: D gene, J gene, clone size, V gene, CDR3 protein, CDR3 DNA. The D gene is left open where the match is weak. Size is stated for part of the rows, as once, few or many counts, or as a class when the clone is expanded.

. | TRBJ1-5 | . | TRBV2 | CASIRSQSDQPQHF | TGTGCCAGCATCAGATCTCAGTCCGATCAGCCCCAGCATTTT
TRBD1 | TRBJ1-1 | . | TRBV6-4 | CASSDKREGADTEAFF | TGTGCCAGCAGTGATAAAAGGGAGGGGGCTGACACTGAAGCTTTCTTT
. | TRBJ1-1 | few | TRBV6-1 | CASSEVGGGLLNTEAFF | TGTGCCAGCAGTGAAGTCGGGGGTGGACTCTTGAACACTGAAGCTTTCTTT
TRBD1 | TRBJ1-1 | once | TRBV7-3 | CASSLTQTGTAEAFF | TGTGCCAGCAGCTTAACGCAGACAGGGACCGCTGAAGCTTTCTTT
. | TRBJ1-5 | . | TRBV5-5 | CASSLDSNQPQHF | TGTGCCAGCAGCTTGGATAGCAATCAGCCCCAGCATTTT
TRBD1 | TRBJ2-7 | . | TRBV5-6 | CASSQTGTGEQYF | TGTGCCAGCAGCCAGACAGGGACGGGGGAGCAGTACTTC
. | TRBJ2-7 | . | TRBV5-1 | CASSFVGGVYEQYF | TGCGCCAGCAGCTTCGTTGGGGGAGTGTACGAGCAGTACTTC
. | TRBJ2-7 | once | TRBV2 | CASSPWVEQYF | TGTGCCAGCAGCCCCTGGGTCGAGCAGTACTTC
. | TRBJ1-1 | few | TRBV6-1 | CASSEWLYNEAFF | TGTGCCAGCAGTGAATGGCTTTATAATGAAGCTTTCTTT
. | TRBJ1-5 | . | TRBV19 | CASSIEPRFGQPQHF | TGTGCCAGTAGTATCGAGCCTCGGTTTGGGCAGCCCCAGCATTTT
. | TRBJ1-4 | few | TRBV4-3 | CASSQEGGGRGEKLFF | TGCGCCAGCAGCCAAGAGGGTGGCGGGAGGGGTGAAAAACTGTTTTTT
. | TRBJ2-1 | . | TRBV21-1 | CASSTGGAPYNEQFF | TGTGCCAGCAGCACGGGGGGAGCCCCCTACAATGAGCAGTTCTTC
. | TRBJ1-5 | few | TRBV10-2 | CASSSERNQPQHF | TGCGCCAGCAGTTCGGAGAGAAATCAGCCCCAGCATTTT
TRBD1 | TRBJ2-5 | few | TRBV2 | CASSPRGTGGRSDSETQYF | TGTGCCAGCAGCCCAAGAGGGACAGGGGGCCGATCAGACAGTGAGACCCAGTACTTC
. | TRBJ2-7 | few | TRBV5-4 | CASSLIGSGEQYF | TGTGCCAGCAGCTTGATTGGATCGGGGGAGCAGTACTTC